This record covers a single T cell receptor beta chain. The record originates from a study of blood T cell repertoires in COVID-19. Study-level background: PBMCs, B-cell-depleted T cells, or T cells were the source of the cDNA or gDNA that made up the material.

Methods used by the authors: Scientists estimated how many nucleated cells there were by amplifying reference gene primers. The table came from immunoSEQ multiplex PCR; TCRdb's copy has only in-frame clones and leaves some out. V, J and clone size are those of that table, while D and trimming were read from the DNA. The table includes about 250,000 clones, 70% to 90% detected once. Germline lookup yields CDR1 LNHDA and CDR2 SQIVND (reference sequence). The CDR3 runs to 14 residues. V dropped 5 bases and J dropped 4 bases, with 14 bases sitting between them. The sample consisted of peripheral blood. V and J are TRBV19 and TRBJ1-2; no clear D gene. The receptor comes from a man aged 18 to 35 with active or convalescent COVID-19. DNA of the CDR3: TGTGCCAGTAGTCATCTGAGAGGCCGCTATGGCTACACCTTC. Protein product: CASSHLRGRYGYTF.